This T cell receptor (beta chain) stems from a study of blood T cell repertoires in COVID-19. TCRdb's copy holds only in-frame clones and misses some; the assay was immunoSEQ multiplex PCR. The sample gives around 72,000 clones, around four fifths of which show up once; 1.8% is in the top ten. CDR3 length equals 15 residues. Germline CDR1 reads KGHSH; CDR2 reads LQKENI. J gave up 6 bases and V 4 bases, and 10 bases lay outside the gene matches. The V and J genes are TRBV18 and TRBJ1-1, with 8 bases matching TRBD1. The sample taken for sequencing was peripheral blood. This receptor was identified in a woman aged 60-70 years with acute or convalescent COVID-19. The CDR3 region has the DNA TGTGCCAGCTCACGCGCTCAGGGGGCGTACGCTGAAGCTTTCTTT. Amino acid sequence: CASSRAQGAYAEAFF.